The source of this T cell receptor (beta chain) is a study of cytomegalovirus exposure and HLA in healthy donors. Study-wide results and limits: A later analysis reportedly found that, within productive TCRs, an Asian-associated ancestry cluster had fewer N-insertions than the mean observed across the approximately 700 donors. What a later analysis showed was that several of the most significant clusters appeared linked to common viral pathogens. HLA restriction was apparent for most CMV-associated TCR beta chains in a later analysis.

The CDR3 is 16 amino acids. The germline V gene encodes CDR1 LGHNA and CDR2 YNFKEQ. V lost 0 bases, J lost 2 bases, and 4 bases stayed unmatched. A multiplex PCR was run with 60 Vbeta primers and 13 Jbeta primers. Some clones are missing from TCRdb's copy, which holds only in-frame ones; the method was immunoSEQ multiplex PCR. The sample shows approximately 240,000 clones, around 80% of them seen only once. For this clone: No antigen is known for it.

The rearrangement joins TRBV4-2 to TRBJ1-1; 9 bases line up with TRBD1. What was sequenced was PBMCs. This clonotype was obtained from a woman in her sixties in good health and CMV-seropositive. In nucleotides, the CDR3 is TGTGCCAGCAGCCAAGATCCGGGACAGGGAAACACTGAAGCTTTCTTT. Its protein product is CASSQDPGQGNTEAFF.